This T cell receptor (beta chain) was identified during a study of blood T cell repertoires in COVID-19. At the level of the study: The origin of the acute and convalescent COVID-19 samples was the United States, Italy and Spain.

Generated by immunoSEQ multiplex PCR, the TCRdb table keeps only in-frame clones and is missing some. The sample lists 490,000 or so clones; 70% to 90% were seen once. CDR1 SGHNT and CDR2 YENEEA come from the germline V gene. J gave up 7 bases and V 7 bases, and 17 bases lay outside the gene matches. The CDR3 runs 16 residues. The sample taken for sequencing was PBMCs or T cells enriched from blood (not recorded which). V and J are TRBV11-3 and TRBJ2-7, with 9 bases fitting TRBD1. This TCR was recovered from a woman in her thirties or forties who had recovered from COVID-19. The CDR3 DNA follows: TGTGCCAGCACCGACAGGGGGGCTCGGCGTTCGGGAGAGCAGTACTTC. Amino acids: CASTDRGARRSGEQYF. Complete variable domain (other parts from reference TRBV11-3 and TRBJ2-7): EAGVVQSPRYKIIEKKQPVAFWCNPISGHNTLYWYLQNLGQGPELLIRYENEEAVDDSQLPKDRFSAERLKGVDSTLKIQPAELGDSAVYLCASTDRGARRSGEQYFGPGTRLTVT.